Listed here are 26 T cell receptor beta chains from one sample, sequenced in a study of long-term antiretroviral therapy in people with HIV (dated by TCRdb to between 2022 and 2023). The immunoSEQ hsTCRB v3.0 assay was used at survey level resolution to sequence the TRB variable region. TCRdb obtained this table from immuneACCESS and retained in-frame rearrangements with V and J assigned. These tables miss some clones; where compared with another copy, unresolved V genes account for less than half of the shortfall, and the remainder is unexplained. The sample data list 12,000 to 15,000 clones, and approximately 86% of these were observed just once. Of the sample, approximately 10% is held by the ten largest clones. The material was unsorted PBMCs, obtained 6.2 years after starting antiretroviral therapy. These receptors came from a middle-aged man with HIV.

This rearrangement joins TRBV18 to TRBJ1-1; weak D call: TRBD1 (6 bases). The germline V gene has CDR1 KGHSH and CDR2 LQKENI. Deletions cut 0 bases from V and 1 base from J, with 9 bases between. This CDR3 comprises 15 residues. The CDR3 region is CASSPPGARNTEAFF. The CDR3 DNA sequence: TGTGCCAGCTCACCACCGGGGGCCAGGAACACTGAAGCTTTCTTT.

Here the CDR3 reads CASRSLLNNEQFF. The CDR3 nucleotides are TGCGCCAGCAGGTCCTTACTAAATAATGAGCAGTTCTTC. The V and J genes are TRBV4-3 and TRBJ2-1; D ambiguous. The CDR3 loop spans 13 amino acids. Germline values: CDR1 LGHNA, CDR2 YSLEER. V lost 6 bases and J 7 bases, leaving 13 bases between the germline ends.

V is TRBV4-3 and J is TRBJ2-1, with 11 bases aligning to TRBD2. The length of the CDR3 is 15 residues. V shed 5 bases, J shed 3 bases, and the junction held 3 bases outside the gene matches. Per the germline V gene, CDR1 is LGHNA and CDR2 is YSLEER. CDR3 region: CASSRTSGSYNEQFF. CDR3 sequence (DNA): TGCGCCAGCAGCAGAACTAGCGGGAGCTACAATGAGCAGTTCTTC.

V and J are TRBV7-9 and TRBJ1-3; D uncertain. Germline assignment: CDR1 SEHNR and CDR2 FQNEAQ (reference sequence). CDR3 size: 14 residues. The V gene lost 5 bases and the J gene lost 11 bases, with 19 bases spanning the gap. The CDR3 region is CASSQQGPGGAIYF. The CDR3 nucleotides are TGTGCCAGCAGCCAACAAGGGCCGGGTGGAGCCATATATTTT.

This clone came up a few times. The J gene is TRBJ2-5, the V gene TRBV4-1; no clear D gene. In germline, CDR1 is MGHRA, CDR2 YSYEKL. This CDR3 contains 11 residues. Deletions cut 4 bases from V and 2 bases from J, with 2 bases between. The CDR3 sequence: CASSLQETQYF. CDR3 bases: TGCGCCAGCAGCCTACAAGAGACCCAGTACTTC.

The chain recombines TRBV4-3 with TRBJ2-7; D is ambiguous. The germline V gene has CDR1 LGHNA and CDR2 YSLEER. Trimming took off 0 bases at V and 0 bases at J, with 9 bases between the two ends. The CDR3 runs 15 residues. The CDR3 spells CASSQEPRSSYEQYF. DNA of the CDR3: TGCGCCAGCAGCCAAGAGCCGAGGAGCTCCTACGAGCAGTACTTC.

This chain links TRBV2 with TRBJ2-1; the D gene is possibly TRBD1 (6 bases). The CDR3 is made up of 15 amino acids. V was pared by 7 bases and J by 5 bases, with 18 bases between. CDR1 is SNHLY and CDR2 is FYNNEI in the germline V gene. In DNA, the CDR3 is TGTGCCAGCACCAAGACGGGACACGCCGACAATGAGCAGTTCTTC. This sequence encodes CASTKTGHADNEQFF.

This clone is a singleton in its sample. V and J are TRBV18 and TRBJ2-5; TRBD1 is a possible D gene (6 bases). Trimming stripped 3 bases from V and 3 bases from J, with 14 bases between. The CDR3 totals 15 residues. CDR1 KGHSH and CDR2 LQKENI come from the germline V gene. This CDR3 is CASSPFGTPKETQYF. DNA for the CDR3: TGTGCCAGCTCACCGTTCGGGACACCCAAAGAGACCCAGTACTTC.

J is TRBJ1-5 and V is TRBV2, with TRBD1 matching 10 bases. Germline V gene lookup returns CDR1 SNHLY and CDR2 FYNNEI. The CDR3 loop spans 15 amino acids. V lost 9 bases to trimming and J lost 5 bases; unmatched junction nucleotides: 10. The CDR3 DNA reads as TGTGCCAGTAGGAAAGGACAGGGGGGTCATCAGCCCCAGCATTTT. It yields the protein CASRKGQGGHQPQHF.

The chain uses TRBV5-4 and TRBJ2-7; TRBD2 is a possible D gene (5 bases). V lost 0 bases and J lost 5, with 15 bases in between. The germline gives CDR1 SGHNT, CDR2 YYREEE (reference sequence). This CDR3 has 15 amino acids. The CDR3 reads CASSLGTRDGHEQYF. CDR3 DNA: TGTGCCAGCAGCTTGGGTACTAGGGATGGACACGAGCAGTACTTC.

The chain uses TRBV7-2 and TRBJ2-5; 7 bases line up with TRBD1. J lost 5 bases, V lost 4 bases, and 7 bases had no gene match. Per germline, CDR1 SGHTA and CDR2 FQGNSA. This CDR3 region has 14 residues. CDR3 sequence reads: CASSSYRGAETQYF. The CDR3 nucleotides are TGTGCCAGCAGCTCGTACAGGGGAGCGGAGACCCAGTACTTC. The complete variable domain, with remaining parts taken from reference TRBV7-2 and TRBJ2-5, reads GAGVSQSPSNKVTEKGKDVELRCDPISGHTALYWYRQSLGQGLEFLIYFQGNSAPDKSGLPSDRFSAERTGGSVSTLTIQRTQQEDSAVYLCASSSYRGAETQYFGPGTRLLVL.

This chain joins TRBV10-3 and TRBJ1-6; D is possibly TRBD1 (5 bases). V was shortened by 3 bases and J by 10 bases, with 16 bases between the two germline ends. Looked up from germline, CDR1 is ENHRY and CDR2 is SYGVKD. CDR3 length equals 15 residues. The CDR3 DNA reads TGTGCCATCAGTGACGGGACCTTGGTCCTATCACCCCTCCACTTT. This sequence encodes CAISDGTLVLSPLHF.

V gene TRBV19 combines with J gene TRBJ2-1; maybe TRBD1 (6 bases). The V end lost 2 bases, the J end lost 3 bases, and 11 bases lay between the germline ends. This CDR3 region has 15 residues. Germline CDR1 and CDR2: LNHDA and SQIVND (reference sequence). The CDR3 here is CASSILQGRYNEQFF. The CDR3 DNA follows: TGTGCCAGTAGTATACTTCAGGGGCGCTACAATGAGCAGTTCTTC.

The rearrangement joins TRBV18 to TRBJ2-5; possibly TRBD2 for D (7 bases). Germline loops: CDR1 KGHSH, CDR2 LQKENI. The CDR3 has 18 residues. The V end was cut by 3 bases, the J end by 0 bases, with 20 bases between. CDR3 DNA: TGTGCCAGCTCACCGATAATGACTCTGGGGGGGCACCAAGAGACCCAGTACTTC. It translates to CASSPIMTLGGHQETQYF.

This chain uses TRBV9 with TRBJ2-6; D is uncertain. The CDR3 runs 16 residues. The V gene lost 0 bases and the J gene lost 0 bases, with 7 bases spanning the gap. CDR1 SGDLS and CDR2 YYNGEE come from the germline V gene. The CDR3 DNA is TGTGCCAGCAGCGTAGGCGCCATCTCTGGGGCCAACGTCCTGACTTTC. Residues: CASSVGAISGANVLTF.

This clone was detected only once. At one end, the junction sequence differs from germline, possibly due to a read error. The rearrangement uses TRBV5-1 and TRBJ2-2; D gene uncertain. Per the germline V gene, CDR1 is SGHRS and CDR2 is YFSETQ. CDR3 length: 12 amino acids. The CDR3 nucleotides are TGCGCCAGCAGGGCGAAGACCGGGGAGCTGTTTTTT. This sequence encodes CASRAKTGELFF.

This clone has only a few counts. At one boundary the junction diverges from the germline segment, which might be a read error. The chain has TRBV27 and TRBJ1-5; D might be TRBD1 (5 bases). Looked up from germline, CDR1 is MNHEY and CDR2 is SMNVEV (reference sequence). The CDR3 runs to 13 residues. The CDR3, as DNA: TGTGCCAGCAAAGGGTCTCTTCAGGGAGGTAGCTTTTTT. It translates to CASKGSLQGGSFF.

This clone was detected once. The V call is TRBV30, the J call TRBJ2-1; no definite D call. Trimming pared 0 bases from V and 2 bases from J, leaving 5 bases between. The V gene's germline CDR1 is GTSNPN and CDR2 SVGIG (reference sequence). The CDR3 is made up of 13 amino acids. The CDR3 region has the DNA TGTGCCTGGAGTGTAACAGCCTACAATGAGCAGTTCTTC. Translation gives CAWSVTAYNEQFF.

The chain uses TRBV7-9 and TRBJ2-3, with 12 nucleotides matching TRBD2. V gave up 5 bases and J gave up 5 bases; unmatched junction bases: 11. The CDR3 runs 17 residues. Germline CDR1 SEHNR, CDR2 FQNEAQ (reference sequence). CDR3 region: CASSLLAGGFTGDTQYF. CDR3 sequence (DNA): TGTGCCAGCAGCCTACTAGCGGGAGGTTTCACGGGAGATACGCAGTATTTT.

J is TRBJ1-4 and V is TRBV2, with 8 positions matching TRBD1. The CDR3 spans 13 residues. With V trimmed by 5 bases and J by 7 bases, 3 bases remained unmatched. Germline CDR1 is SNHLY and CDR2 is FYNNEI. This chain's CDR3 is CASSPQGGEKLFF. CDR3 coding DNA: TGTGCCAGCAGTCCACAGGGGGGTGAAAAACTGTTTTTT.

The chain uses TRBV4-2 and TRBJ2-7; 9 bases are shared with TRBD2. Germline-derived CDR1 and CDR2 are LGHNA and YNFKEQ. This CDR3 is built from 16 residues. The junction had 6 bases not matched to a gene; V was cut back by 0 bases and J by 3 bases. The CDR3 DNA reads TGTGCCAGCAGCCAAGAAGGTGTAGCGGGAGTCTACGAGCAGTACTTC. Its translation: CASSQEGVAGVYEQYF.

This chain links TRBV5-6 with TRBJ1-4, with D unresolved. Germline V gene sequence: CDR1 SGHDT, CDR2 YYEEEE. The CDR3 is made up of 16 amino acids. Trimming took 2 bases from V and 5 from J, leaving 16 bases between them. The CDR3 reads CASSFLRSDKNEKLFF. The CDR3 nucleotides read TGTGCCAGCAGCTTTCTTCGGTCAGACAAAAATGAAAAACTGTTTTTT.

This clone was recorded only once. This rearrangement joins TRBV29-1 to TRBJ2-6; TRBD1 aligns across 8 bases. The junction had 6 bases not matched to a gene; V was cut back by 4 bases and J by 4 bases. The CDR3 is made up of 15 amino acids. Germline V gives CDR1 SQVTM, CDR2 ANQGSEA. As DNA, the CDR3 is TGCAGCGTTGGGCAGGGGGCGCCCGGGGCCAACGTCCTGACTTTC. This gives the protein CSVGQGAPGANVLTF.

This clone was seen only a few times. The CDR3 DNA reads as TGCGCCAGCAGCTTGGCCGTGGACAGTTCAGCGCAGTACTTC. This encodes CASSLAVDSSAQYF. The chain employs TRBV5-1 and TRBJ2-7, with D maybe TRBD1 (6 bases). Germline values: CDR1 SGHRS, CDR2 YFSETQ. The CDR3 loop spans 14 amino acids. V was trimmed by 0 bases and J by 9 bases, leaving 16 bases between them. Filled out from reference TRBV5-1 and TRBJ2-7, the complete variable domain reads KAGVTQTPRYLIKTRGQQVTLSCSPISGHRSVSWYQQTPGQGLQFLFEYFSETQRNKGNFPGRFSGRQFSNSRSEMNVSTLELGDSALYLCASSLAVDSSAQYFGPGTRLTVT.

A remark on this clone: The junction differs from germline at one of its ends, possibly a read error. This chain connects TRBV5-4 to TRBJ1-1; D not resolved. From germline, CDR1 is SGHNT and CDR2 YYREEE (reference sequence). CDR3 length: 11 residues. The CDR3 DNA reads TGTGCCAGCAGCTTGAAAACTGAAGCTTTCTTT. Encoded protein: CASSLKTEAFF.

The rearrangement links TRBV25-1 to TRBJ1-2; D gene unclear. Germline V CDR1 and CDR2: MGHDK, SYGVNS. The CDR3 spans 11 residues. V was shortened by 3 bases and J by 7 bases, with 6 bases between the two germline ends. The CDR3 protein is CASSEAGGYTF. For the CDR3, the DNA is TGTGCCAGCAGTGAGGCGGGTGGCTACACCTTC.